Following are 27 T cell receptor beta chains from one sample sequenced in a study of T cell repertoires in cytomegalovirus infection. These receptors lack a known antigen. TCRdb re-derived calls from the reads in MiXCR, one entry per CDR3 protein. The data contain approximately 390,000 distinct CDR3 sequences, roughly 34% of them singletons. The material was cultured PBMCs, obtained from culture after CMV antigen stimulation. All receptors derive from a human donor in good health (CMV status not recorded). Some clones in this sample may be carry-over from other donors' samples.

The chain recombines TRBV12-3 or TRBV12-4 with TRBJ1-1; 7 bases fit TRBD1. This CDR3 comprises 18 residues. V lost 6 bases and J lost 0; bases outside the gene matches: 16. The CDR3 sequence: CASSGHGRQGPMNTEAFF. The DNA of the CDR3 is TGTGCCAGCAGCGGACACGGCCGACAGGGACCCATGAACACTGAAGCTTTCTTT.

This clonotype was seen ten or more times. The rearrangement uses TRBV20-1 and TRBJ2-1; D gene uncertain. V lost 0 bases and J 4 bases, leaving 19 bases between the germline ends. The CDR3 contains 17 residues. Looked up from germline, CDR1 is DFQATT and CDR2 is SNEGSKA (reference sequence). The CDR3 protein is CSARDRPRLVHYNEQFF. In DNA, the CDR3 is TGCAGTGCTAGAGATCGTCCCCGGCTAGTACATTACAATGAGCAGTTCTTC.

This chain joins TRBV7-9 and TRBJ2-1; D not resolved. In germline, CDR1 is SEHNR, CDR2 FQNEAQ (reference sequence). The CDR3 consists of 12 residues. Trimming took 3 bases from V and 8 from J, leaving 8 bases between them. CDR3 region: CASSFRNDEQFF. The DNA of the CDR3 is TGTGCCAGCAGCTTCAGGAATGATGAGCAGTTCTTC.

For the CDR3, the DNA is TGTGCCAGCAGCTCCCGGGGGGGGGCTAGCGGGAGGTTTAATGAGCAGTTCTTC. It encodes CASSSRGGASGRFNEQFF. The rearrangement joins TRBV7-2 to TRBJ2-1, with TRBD2 matching 11 bases. CDR3 length: 18 amino acids. Germline trimming cut 4 bases from V and 7 bases from J; bases unmatched to any gene: 15. Germline CDR1 SGHTA, CDR2 FQGNSA.

The CDR3 here is CAALAGVADTQYF. CDR3 DNA sequence: TGTGCAGCTTTAGCGGGAGTCGCAGATACGCAGTATTTT. The chain couples TRBV28 to TRBJ2-3, with 9 bases lining up with TRBD2. CDR1 is MDHEN and CDR2 is SYDVKM in the germline V gene. There are 13 residues in the CDR3.

This clonotype was counted only a few times. The chain uses TRBV7-9 and TRBJ1-1; D gene unclear. Germline loops: CDR1 SEHNR, CDR2 FQNEAQ (reference sequence). This CDR3 is 14 amino acids long. Deletions cut 2 bases from V and 0 bases from J, with 7 bases between. The CDR3 spells CASSLRVMNTEAFF. In DNA, the CDR3 is TGTGCCAGCAGCTTACGGGTTATGAACACTGAAGCTTTCTTT.

This chain connects TRBV30 to TRBJ1-2; no reliable D call. Germline V gives CDR1 GTSNPN, CDR2 SVGIG (reference sequence). The CDR3 covers 12 residues. The ends were cut back, 1 base at V and 4 bases at J, with 7 bases in the middle. The CDR3 DNA follows: TGTGCCTGGAGTGGTTTCAGCTATGGCTACACCTTC. Its translation is CAWSGFSYGYTF.

The rearrangement uses TRBV19 and TRBJ1-5; the match to TRBD1 covers 8 bases. With 5 bases clipped from V and 9 bases from J, the junction kept 12 bases outside the gene matches. CDR3 length: 15 residues. Germline lookup yields CDR1 LNHDA and CDR2 SQIVND (reference sequence). The CDR3 here is CASSPTGEIHRPQHF. The CDR3 DNA follows: TGTGCCAGTAGTCCGACAGGGGAAATCCATCGGCCCCAGCATTTT.

The V gene is TRBV6-1, the J gene TRBJ2-7, with D unresolved. Germline V lookup: CDR1 MNHNS, CDR2 SASEGT. V lost 5 bases and J lost 7, with 12 bases in between. This CDR3 has 12 amino acids. The CDR3: CASSSGFGEQYF. For the CDR3, the DNA is TGTGCCAGCAGTTCCGGGTTCGGGGAGCAGTACTTC.

The rearrangement uses TRBV6-1 and TRBJ1-1; TRBD1 is a possible D gene (6 bases). V lost 9 bases and J 4 bases, leaving 15 bases between the germline ends. The length of the CDR3 is 13 residues. Germline CDR1 is MNHNS and CDR2 is SASEGT. The CDR3 region has the DNA TGTGCCAGTGGTAGTTGGGGGCGCACTGAAGCTTTCTTT. Its translation is CASGSWGRTEAFF.

The V gene is TRBV7-2, the J gene TRBJ2-3; D is unresolved. The germline V gene encodes CDR1 SGHTA and CDR2 FQGNSA. Deletions cut 3 bases from V and 2 bases from J, with 12 bases between. The CDR3 runs to 15 residues. The chain's CDR3 is CASSLRRLHTDTQYF. The CDR3 region has the DNA TGTGCCAGCAGCTTGCGGCGGTTGCACACAGATACGCAGTATTTT.

The chain combines TRBV12-3 or TRBV12-4 with TRBJ1-1; a weak D match, TRBD1 (6 bases). Trimming removed 7 bases from V and 1 base from J, with 16 bases in between. The length of the CDR3 is 15 residues. In nucleotides, the CDR3 is TGTGCCAGCAACCCGGGGGGGGCAAGGAACACTGAAGCTTTCTTT. The encoded protein is CASNPGGARNTEAFF.

This clonotype was picked up many times. V usage is TRBV7-8 and J usage is TRBJ2-7; 7 bases map to TRBD1. This CDR3 region has 15 residues. Unmatched junction bases numbered 10, after V lost 2 bases and J lost 6 bases. Per the germline V gene, CDR1 is SGHVS and CDR2 is FQNEAQ. The chain's CDR3 is CASSLFGTDYLEQYV. The CDR3 DNA sequence: TGTGCCAGCAGCTTATTCGGGACAGACTATCTCGAGCAGTACGTC.

The V call is TRBV28, the J call TRBJ1-4; D call uncertain. The germline gives CDR1 MDHEN, CDR2 SYDVKM. The CDR3 sequence is 14 residues long. V lost 2 bases and J lost 13, with 17 bases in between. Written as DNA, the CDR3 is TGTGCCAGCAGTTTAATTGTCGTTGGAGGAGGACTGTTTTTT. Its translation is CASSLIVVGGGLFF.

The rearrangement links TRBV10-3 to TRBJ2-7; a possible D gene is TRBD2 (7 bases). Per the germline V gene, CDR1 is ENHRY and CDR2 is SYGVKD. The CDR3 is 15 amino acids. With 6 bases removed from V and 3 bases from J, the gap between germline ends came to 18 bases. CDR3 nucleotide sequence: TGTGCCATCAGACCGCTGGGAGGGGGGAACTACGAGCAGTACTTC. It codes for CAIRPLGGGNYEQYF.

The V gene is TRBV7-2, the J gene TRBJ2-1; 9 positions agree with TRBD1. V lost 11 bases to trimming and J lost 2 bases; unmatched junction nucleotides: 13. Germline lookup yields CDR1 SGHTA and CDR2 FQGNSA. The CDR3 is 16 amino acids. The CDR3 sequence: CAEGYPGQGPYNEQFF. CDR3 nucleotides: TGTGCCGAAGGTTATCCGGGACAGGGCCCCTACAATGAGCAGTTCTTC.

This clonotype has just a few counts. The J gene is TRBJ2-1, the V gene TRBV29-1; D call uncertain. CDR1 is SQVTM, CDR2 ANQGSEA, per germline. The V and J ends lost 3 bases and 7 bases respectively, with 13 bases between them. The CDR3 has 13 amino acids. Written as DNA, the CDR3 is TGCAGCGTTGACCCAGACCGCCCTAATGAGCAGTTCTTC. It specifies CSVDPDRPNEQFF.

This chain links TRBV30 with TRBJ1-5; maybe TRBD1 (5 bases). The V end lost 3 bases, the J end lost 9 bases, and 15 bases lay between the germline ends. Germline values: CDR1 GTSNPN, CDR2 SVGIG (reference sequence). This CDR3 spans 13 amino acids. This chain's CDR3 is CAWSPGSQGPQHF. CDR3 coding DNA: TGTGCCTGGAGCCCCGGCAGCCAGGGGCCCCAGCATTTT.

This clonotype was detected only a few times. The J gene is TRBJ1-5, the V gene TRBV2, with D possibly being TRBD1 (6 bases). Germline lookup yields CDR1 SNHLY and CDR2 FYNNEI. Trimming took off 5 bases at V and 3 bases at J, with 26 bases between the two ends. This CDR3 region has 19 residues. The CDR3 DNA is TGTGCCAGCAGTCCGTTTGGCGGGGGCCGATCAGAGCACAATCAGCCCCAGCATTTT. Translated: CASSPFGGGRSEHNQPQHF.

Worth noting for this clonotype: Germline is not matched at one junction end, which may reflect a read error. The chain recombines TRBV4-1 with TRBJ1-6, with D hard to call. Germline CDR1 MGHRA, CDR2 YSYEKL. This CDR3 is built from 16 residues. The CDR3 loop is CASSQVMGYRNSPLHF. DNA of the CDR3: TGCGCCAGTAGCCAAGTGATGGGATATCGCAATTCACCCCTCCACTTT.

This clonotype has more than one count but fewer than ten. This sequence joins TRBV4-1 and TRBJ2-5; TRBD2 is a possible D gene (7 bases). The CDR3 has 15 residues. Trimming cost V 4 bases and J 1 base, with 13 bases left between them. Germline V lookup: CDR1 MGHRA, CDR2 YSYEKL. CDR3 in amino acids: CASSLAGAIQETQYF. DNA for the CDR3: TGCGCCAGCAGCCTTGCGGGGGCGATCCAAGAGACCCAGTACTTC.

This sequence joins TRBV24-1 and TRBJ1-2, with a possible D match to TRBD1 (5 bases). The germline V and J ends were trimmed by 6 bases and 0 bases, with 16 bases remaining between them. Germline V gives CDR1 KGHDR, CDR2 SFDVKD. The CDR3 contains 16 residues. This chain's CDR3 is CATSQGNHFANYGYTF. The DNA of the CDR3 is TGTGCCACCAGTCAGGGCAATCACTTTGCTAACTATGGCTACACCTTC.

The V gene is TRBV6-6, the J gene TRBJ1-2; D gene unclear. The CDR3 is 12 amino acids. Germline V gives CDR1 MNHNY, CDR2 SVGAGI (reference sequence). V was clipped by 6 bases and J by 0 bases, with 5 bases between them. For the CDR3, the DNA is TGTGCCAGCAGCCAAACTAACTATGGCTACACCTTC. Translating it yields CASSQTNYGYTF.

The rearrangement uses TRBV7-3 and TRBJ2-7; D uncertain. The CDR3 is 15 residues long. V was trimmed by 5 bases and J by 2 bases, leaving 16 bases between them. CDR1 and CDR2 (germline): SGHTA, FQGTGA. In DNA form, the CDR3 reads TGTGCCAGCAGCCAAAGTTCTGCGAGTCCCTACGAGCAGTACGTC. Its protein product is CASSQSSASPYEQYV.

The rearrangement uses TRBV7-2 and TRBJ2-7; unclear D gene. This CDR3 has 15 residues. V was shortened by 1 base and J by 1 base, with 11 bases between the two germline ends. Germline CDR1 and CDR2: SGHTA and FQGNSA. Written as DNA, the CDR3 is TGTGCCAGCAGCTTAGATGGGTCCGTTTCCTACGAGCAGTACGTC. It is translated as CASSLDGSVSYEQYV.

This rearrangement joins TRBV6-5 to TRBJ1-2; TRBD1 matches 7 bases. With 0 bases clipped from V and 8 bases from J, the junction kept 9 bases outside the gene matches. The V gene's germline CDR1 is MNHEY and CDR2 SVGAGI. The CDR3 is 15 residues long. The chain's CDR3 is CASSYSIGGQDGYTF. CDR3 nucleotides: TGTGCCAGCAGTTACTCGATAGGTGGACAGGACGGCTACACCTTC.

This clonotype showed up just a few times. V and J are TRBV6-6 and TRBJ2-7; 11 nucleotides align to TRBD2. Germline V gene sequence: CDR1 MNHNY, CDR2 SVGAGI (reference sequence). CDR3 length equals 15 residues. V shed 6 bases and J 0 bases; nucleotides not matched to a gene: 4. DNA of the CDR3: TGTGCCAGCAGGTCTAGCGGGAGGTTCTCCTACGAGCAGTACTTC. Encoded protein: CASRSSGRFSYEQYF.